Each of the 21 T cell receptor beta chains below was sequenced from the same sample in a study of T cell responses to AZD1222 COVID-19 vaccine. TCRdb's table, derived via immunoSEQ multiplex PCR, lists solely in-frame clones and lacks some. The data show about 110,000 clones, 86% seen once. Sequenced material: peripheral blood, taken on day 0 of AZD1222 vaccination. These receptors were taken from an adult in good health.

The rearrangement uses TRBV28 and TRBJ2-3, with D maybe TRBD2 (6 bases). Germline-derived CDR1 and CDR2 are MDHEN and SYDVKM. V was clipped by 3 bases and J by 3 bases, with 10 bases between them. There are 14 residues in the CDR3. The DNA for the CDR3 is TGTGCCAGCAGTTTTGGGGGGAAGACAGATACGCAGTATTTT. Protein sequence: CASSFGGKTDTQYF.

The chain couples TRBV4-1 to TRBJ2-7; maybe TRBD1 (6 bases). Germline V lookup: CDR1 MGHRA, CDR2 YSYEKL. V was cut by 3 bases and J by 2 bases, with 14 bases left in between. CDR3 length: 15 amino acids. CDR3 in DNA: TGCGCCAGCAGCCACCTCCAAGGGGGAACCTACGAGCAGTACTTC. This codes for CASSHLQGGTYEQYF.

The genes are TRBV18 and TRBJ2-5, with 7 bases matching TRBD1. The germline V gene has CDR1 KGHSH and CDR2 LQKENI. J lost 5 bases, V lost 2 bases, and 11 bases had no gene match. The CDR3 is 16 amino acids. The CDR3 DNA reads TGTGCCAGCTCACCATATTTAAGGGGGCCCGAGGAGACCCAGTACTTC. Its translation is CASSPYLRGPEETQYF.

The chain employs TRBV11-2 and TRBJ1-2; TRBD1 is a possible D gene (6 bases). The CDR3 runs to 15 residues. The V gene lost 5 bases and the J gene lost 4 bases, with 17 bases spanning the gap. Germline V gives CDR1 SGHAT, CDR2 FQNNGV. The CDR3 here is CASSITGGASYGYTF. The DNA of the CDR3 is TGTGCCAGCAGCATTACGGGGGGGGCATCCTATGGCTACACCTTC.

This chain uses TRBV7-2 with TRBJ1-1; 7 nucleotides match TRBD1. Germline loops: CDR1 SGHTA, CDR2 FQGNSA. V trimming: 5 bases; J trimming: 13 bases; junction bases outside the gene matches: 16. CDR3 length: 14 amino acids. DNA for the CDR3: TGTGCCAGCAGCACCGGACAGGTGGGGGGCAAAGGTTTCTTT. This translates into CASSTGQVGGKGFF.

The gene calls are TRBV6-2 or TRBV6-3 and TRBJ2-2; TRBD2 might be the D (5 bases). The germline gives CDR1 MNHEY, CDR2 SVGEGT. CDR3 length: 14 amino acids. V was shortened by 7 bases and J by 4 bases, with 13 bases between the two germline ends. CDR3 nucleotide sequence: TGTGCCAGCACCCCCACCGGGGTCACCGGGGAGCTGTTTTTT. Translating gives CASTPTGVTGELFF.

The J gene is TRBJ1-2, the V gene TRBV29-1; D is unresolved. Trimming stripped 1 base from V and 14 bases from J, with 8 bases between. In germline, CDR1 is SQVTM, CDR2 ANQGSEA. This CDR3 is 9 amino acids long. CDR3 bases: TGCAGCGTTGAAGGCCGGGGAACCTTC. Encoded protein: CSVEGRGTF.

The J gene is TRBJ1-1, the V gene TRBV19, with no clear D. V dropped 9 bases and J dropped 4 bases, with 18 bases sitting between them. Germline CDR1 reads LNHDA; CDR2 reads SQIVND (reference sequence). This CDR3 contains 14 residues. The CDR3 bases are TGTGCCAGCCAAATCACGGGGATGGGCACTGAAGCTTTCTTT. Protein sequence: CASQITGMGTEAFF.

V is TRBV16 and J is TRBJ2-2; TRBD1 aligns across 9 bases. From germline, CDR1 is KGHSY and CDR2 FQNENV. Trimming removed 4 bases from V and 7 bases from J; junction bases left unmatched: 4. The CDR3 has 14 amino acids. The CDR3 sequence: CASSLQGANGELFF. As DNA, the CDR3 is TGTGCCAGCAGCCTACAGGGGGCGAACGGGGAGCTGTTTTTT.

This chain connects TRBV19 to TRBJ1-4; D ambiguous. The CDR3 extends over 15 amino acids. The germline CDR1 and CDR2 sequences are LNHDA and SQIVND (reference sequence). Trimming took 5 bases from V and 5 from J, leaving 15 bases between them. The CDR3 nucleotides read TGTGCCAGTAGTCCCCCAATGAGTCCGAATGAAAAACTGTTTTTT. This gives the protein CASSPPMSPNEKLFF.

The chain uses TRBV2 and TRBJ2-3, with 12 bases matching TRBD2. This CDR3 contains 17 residues. Trimming at V came to 7 bases and at J to 4 bases, leaving 12 bases not matched to a gene. Per germline, CDR1 SNHLY and CDR2 FYNNEI. The CDR3 is CASKGTSGFHSPDTQYF. For the CDR3, the DNA is TGTGCCAGCAAAGGGACTAGCGGGTTCCACTCCCCAGATACGCAGTATTTT.

This clone has ten or more counts. V usage is TRBV6-5 and J usage is TRBJ2-7; D is undetermined. Per the germline V gene, CDR1 is MNHEY and CDR2 is SVGAGI. The V end lost 6 bases, the J end lost 9 bases, and 9 bases lay between the germline ends. This CDR3 contains 10 residues. CDR3 nucleotides: TGTGCCAGCAGGGCCGATGTGCAGTACTTC. This codes for CASRADVQYF.

V usage is TRBV28 and J usage is TRBJ2-7; no firm D call. V was trimmed by 2 bases and J by 4 bases, leaving 9 bases between them. From germline, CDR1 is MDHEN and CDR2 SYDVKM. This CDR3 region has 13 residues. In DNA, the CDR3 is TGTGCCAGCAGTTTAAGTCGAGTTTACGAGCAGTACTTC. It translates to CASSLSRVYEQYF.

The CDR3 coding sequence is TGTGCCAGCAGCCGGACGAGCTATGGCTACACCTTC. It specifies CASSRTSYGYTF. The V call is TRBV3-1 (or the pseudogene TRBV3-2), the J call TRBJ1-2; D unresolved. Per the germline V gene, CDR1 is LGHDT and CDR2 is YNNKEL (reference sequence). CDR3 length: 12 amino acids. V was trimmed by 4 bases and J by 4 bases, leaving 7 bases between them.

Here the CDR3 DNA reads TGTGCCAGCAGGGAAATGACAGGGGCGCTAGGTGGCTACACCTTC. This sequence encodes CASREMTGALGGYTF. The rearrangement links TRBV2 to TRBJ1-2; TRBD1 matches 8 bases. Germline V lookup: CDR1 SNHLY, CDR2 FYNNEI. The CDR3 covers 15 residues. The ends lost 6 bases at V and 7 bases at J; junction bases unmatched: 13.

This chain joins TRBV11-3 and TRBJ2-5; TRBD2 is a possible D gene (7 bases). CDR3 size: 12 residues. Germline assignment: CDR1 SGHNT and CDR2 YENEEA. With 5 bases removed from V and 5 bases from J, the gap between germline ends came to 9 bases. CDR3 sequence (DNA): TGTGCCAGCAGCGAGGGGGGGGAGACCCAGTACTTC. As protein: CASSEGGETQYF.

This clone has just a few counts. The rearrangement links TRBV6-2 or TRBV6-3 to TRBJ1-1, with D unresolved. The CDR3 contains 15 residues. The V gene lost 5 bases and the J gene lost 0 bases, with 13 bases spanning the gap. Germline V gives CDR1 MNHEY, CDR2 SVGEGT. As DNA, the CDR3 is TGTGCCAGCAGTGGTTTAGGCAGTGTGAACACTGAAGCTTTCTTT. Residues: CASSGLGSVNTEAFF.

This clone was counted once. The rearrangement uses TRBV6-5 and TRBJ2-5; 10 nucleotides agree with TRBD2. The junction had 5 bases not matched to a gene; V was cut back by 0 bases and J by 4 bases. Germline loops: CDR1 MNHEY, CDR2 SVGAGI. The CDR3 contains 16 residues. CDR3 sequence: CASSYSRTSGAETQYF. CDR3 in DNA: TGTGCCAGCAGTTACTCGAGGACTAGCGGTGCAGAGACCCAGTACTTC.

This chain links TRBV7-3 with TRBJ1-1, with 8 bases aligning to TRBD1. This CDR3 region has 13 residues. Germline lookup yields CDR1 SGHTA and CDR2 FQGTGA. V shed 6 bases, J shed 3 bases, and the junction held 3 bases outside the gene matches. For the CDR3, the DNA is TGTGCCAGCAGTTCACAGGGGGACACTGAAGCTTTCTTT. Its protein is CASSSQGDTEAFF.

This clone has a single count. The chain is built from TRBV7-2 and TRBJ1-2; a weak D match, TRBD1 (6 bases). V lost 5 bases, J lost 0 bases, and 13 bases lay in between. CDR3 length: 15 amino acids. Germline V gene sequence: CDR1 SGHTA, CDR2 FQGNSA. The CDR3 region is CASSPDSSTNYGYTF. Written as DNA, the CDR3 is TGTGCCAGCAGCCCGGACAGCTCAACTAACTATGGCTACACCTTC. The whole variable domain, filled in from reference TRBV7-2 and TRBJ1-2, reads GAGVSQSPSNKVTEKGKDVELRCDPISGHTALYWYRQSLGQGLEFLIYFQGNSAPDKSGLPSDRFSAERTGGSVSTLTIQRTQQEDSAVYLCASSPDSSTNYGYTFGSGTRLTVV.

This chain connects TRBV30 to TRBJ2-1, with TRBD1 as a possible D gene (5 bases). There are 16 residues in the CDR3. V dropped 8 bases and J dropped 0 bases, with 20 bases sitting between them. Germline values: CDR1 GTSNPN, CDR2 SVGIG (reference sequence). The CDR3 spells CAGLPRQRRSYNEQFF. The CDR3 region has the DNA TGTGCCGGCTTACCCCGACAGCGACGCTCCTACAATGAGCAGTTCTTC.